These T cell receptor beta chains were read from a single sample in a study of T cells after yellow fever vaccination. Each CDR3 protein is one row after TCRdb ran MiXCR on the 5' RACE reads. The table lists around 230,000 distinct CDR3 sequences, around 6.7% of them singletons, with around 1.1% in the top ten. The sample in question was CD4+ T cells sorted from PBMCs, obtained on the day of the yellow fever booster vaccination. These TCRs come from a man in his thirties or forties who received the YFV17D yellow fever vaccine. CDR3s include the opening cysteine and the closing phenylalanine or tryptophan. Each record gives: J gene, D gene, V gene, clone size, CDR3 DNA, CDR3 protein. D genes are given only for firm matches. Some rows have no size entry. The others give once, few or many, or a class for an expanded clone.

J: TRBJ2-1; D: TRBD2; V: TRBV3-1; size: many; DNA: TGTGCCAGCAGCCAACCCCTAAGGGGACTAGCGAGGCTTCCCTACAATGAGCAGTTCTTC; CDR3: CASSQPLRGLARLPYNEQFF
J: TRBJ2-5; D: -; V: TRBV7-2; size: -; DNA: TGTGCCAGCAGCTCCGACAGGCTGGGGTACTTC; CDR3: CASSSDRLGYF
J: TRBJ1-5; D: TRBD1; V: TRBV5-6; size: few; DNA: TGTGCCAGCAGCCCAGGGGGCGTGAGAGGTCAGCCCCAGCATTTT; CDR3: CASSPGGVRGQPQHF
J: TRBJ1-1; D: -; V: TRBV6-1; size: few; DNA: TGTGCCAGCACCGCCCCAGGATTGAACACTGAAGCTTTCTTT; CDR3: CASTAPGLNTEAFF
J: TRBJ2-5; D: TRBD1; V: TRBV13; size: few; DNA: TGTGCCAGCAGCCAAAGAGGGACAGGGGTCCAAGAGACCCAGTACTTC; CDR3: CASSQRGTGVQETQYF
J: TRBJ2-7; D: -; V: TRBV7-2; size: few; DNA: TGTGCCAGCAGCTTAGAGTCGGCTGCATATTACGAGCAGTACTTC; CDR3: CASSLESAAYYEQYF
J: TRBJ1-1; D: -; V: TRBV29-1; size: few; DNA: TGCAGCGTTGAAAGGGGAACGTTTAAAGCTTTCTTT; CDR3: CSVERGTFKAFF
J: TRBJ2-1; D: -; V: TRBV21-1; size: few; DNA: TGTGCCAGCAGCAAAGGTTGGGTCAAACAGCGGGCGCGGGCCGTCCACAATGAGCAGTTCTTC; CDR3: CASSKGWVKQRARAVHNEQFF
J: TRBJ2-7; D: TRBD1; V: TRBV5-1; size: many; DNA: TGCGCCAGCAGCCGGGACAGGCCCTACGAGCAGTACTTC; CDR3: CASSRDRPYEQYF
J: TRBJ2-6; D: -; V: TRBV5-1; size: many; DNA: TGCGCCAGCAGCTTGGCTACTGGGGCCAACGTCCTGACTTTC; CDR3: CASSLATGANVLTF
J: TRBJ2-1; D: TRBD2; V: TRBV7-2; size: many; DNA: TGTGCCAGCAGCTTAGGGTCCGGGAGGGGCCAGATGGAGCAGTTCTTC; CDR3: CASSLGSGRGQMEQFF
J: TRBJ2-1; D: -; V: TRBV19; size: many; DNA: TGTGCCAGTAGTATAGACAGGATTGGCAATGAGCAGTTCTTC; CDR3: CASSIDRIGNEQFF
J: TRBJ2-7; D: -; V: TRBV12-3/TRBV12-4; size: many; DNA: TGTGCCAGCAGGGTGGTCGGGGACTCCTACGAGCAGTACTTC; CDR3: CASRVVGDSYEQYF
J: TRBJ2-2; D: TRBD2; V: TRBV6-2/TRBV6-3; size: many; DNA: TGTGCCAGCAGTTACGACAGCGGGACCCCCACCGGGGAGCTGTTTTTT; CDR3: CASSYDSGTPTGELFF
J: TRBJ2-6; D: -; V: TRBV19; size: few; DNA: TGTGCCAGTAGTACGTCAGCGAGCTCTGGGGCCAACGTCCTGACTTTC; CDR3: CASSTSASSGANVLTF
J: TRBJ2-5; D: -; V: TRBV6-1; size: few; DNA: TGTGCCAGCAGACCCCCCCGGGGGAACCAAGAGACCCAGTACTTC; CDR3: CASRPPRGNQETQYF
J: TRBJ2-7; D: -; V: TRBV30; size: -; DNA: TGTGCCTGGAGTGAGAGGGGAAAGCAGTACTTC; CDR3: CAWSERGKQYF
J: TRBJ2-1; D: -; V: TRBV25-1; size: few; DNA: TGTGCCAGCAGTGAATTGCCTGGCTCCTACTACAATGAGCAGTTCTTC; CDR3: CASSELPGSYYNEQFF
J: TRBJ2-2; D: TRBD1; V: TRBV24-1; size: -; DNA: TGTGCCACCAGTGATTTGAACAGGGGGCCCGGGGAGCTGTTTTTT; CDR3: CATSDLNRGPGELFF
J: TRBJ2-7; D: -; V: TRBV28; size: few; DNA: TGTGCCAGCAGTTTATTTAGGGGCGAGCAGTACTTC; CDR3: CASSLFRGEQYF
J: TRBJ2-1; D: -; V: TRBV6-5; size: few; DNA: TGTGCCAGCAGTCGAGGACTGGACTCCTACAATGAGCAGTTCTTC; CDR3: CASSRGLDSYNEQFF
J: TRBJ1-5; D: -; V: TRBV30; size: -; DNA: TGTGCCTGGAGTGTATTCGGGGGGTATACGGATCAGCCCCAGCATTTT; CDR3: CAWSVFGGYTDQPQHF
J: TRBJ2-7; D: TRBD2; V: TRBV11-1; size: -; DNA: TGTGCCAGCAGCTTAGCGCGGGTGGGGACTAAAACGAGCTACGAGCAGTACTTC; CDR3: CASSLARVGTKTSYEQYF
J: TRBJ1-1; D: -; V: TRBV27; size: many; DNA: TGTGCCAGCAGTTATACCCGCGGGCCTTCTGAAGCTTTCTTT; CDR3: CASSYTRGPSEAFF
J: TRBJ2-3; D: -; V: TRBV12-3/TRBV12-4; size: many; DNA: TGTGCCAGCAGTCTGGACCGTTCAGATACGCAGTATTTT; CDR3: CASSLDRSDTQYF
J: TRBJ2-1; D: -; V: TRBV20-1; size: many; DNA: TGCAGTGCTAGTAGCAACGGAAATGAGCAGTTCTTC; CDR3: CSASSNGNEQFF
J: TRBJ2-3; D: TRBD2; V: TRBV19; size: many; DNA: TGTGCCAGTAGTATTACGGCTAGCGGATCCACAGATACGCAGTATTTT; CDR3: CASSITASGSTDTQYF
J: TRBJ1-5; D: -; V: TRBV5-5; size: -; DNA: TGTGCCAGCAGCTTTATTGGGGGGACGAGCAATCAGCCCCAGCATTTT; CDR3: CASSFIGGTSNQPQHF
J: TRBJ2-5; D: TRBD2; V: TRBV20-1; size: many; DNA: TGCAGTGCTAGTTTTGCGGGGGGCCCGAAGACCCAGTACTTC; CDR3: CSASFAGGPKTQYF
J: TRBJ2-5; D: -; V: TRBV7-9; size: few; DNA: TGTGCCAGCAGAGACGATCAAGAGACCCAGTACTTC; CDR3: CASRDDQETQYF
J: TRBJ1-5; D: TRBD1; V: TRBV6-5; size: few; DNA: TGTGCCAGCAGTTACAGGGGGCCTGAGCAGCCCCAGCATTTT; CDR3: CASSYRGPEQPQHF
J: TRBJ2-3; D: -; V: TRBV7-2; size: -; DNA: TGTGCCAGCAGCTCTGTTGTGGGGGATACGCAGTATTTT; CDR3: CASSSVVGDTQYF
J: TRBJ1-6; D: TRBD1; V: TRBV20-1; size: -; DNA: TGCAGTGCTAGAGTTCCGGGACAGGGTCAAGCACCCCTCCACTTT; CDR3: CSARVPGQGQAPLHF
J: TRBJ2-1; D: -; V: TRBV20-1; size: -; DNA: TGCAGTGCTAGGGATCTTGGGACCTTCAATGAGCAGTTCTTC; CDR3: CSARDLGTFNEQFF
J: TRBJ2-1; D: TRBD1; V: TRBV5-8; size: few; DNA: TGTGCCAGCAGCTTGGGGAGACAGGGGAAACGGAATGAGCAGTTCTTC; CDR3: CASSLGRQGKRNEQFF
J: TRBJ2-1; D: -; V: TRBV11-2; size: many; DNA: TGTGCCAGCAGCCTCGAAGGTTCTCTGGGGTTGGAGCAGTTCTTC; CDR3: CASSLEGSLGLEQFF
J: TRBJ2-5; D: -; V: TRBV5-1; size: many; DNA: TGCGCCAGCAGCTCGCGCCAATCAAAGGGGACCCAGTACTTC; CDR3: CASSSRQSKGTQYF
J: TRBJ1-6; D: -; V: TRBV5-1; size: few; DNA: TGCGCCAGCAGCTCCGGTGAAGGGGTGTCACCCCTCCACTTT; CDR3: CASSSGEGVSPLHF
J: TRBJ2-3; D: -; V: TRBV5-6; size: -; DNA: TGTGCCAGCAGCTTTTCGGGGGTCACAGATACGCAGTATTTT; CDR3: CASSFSGVTDTQYF
J: TRBJ2-3; D: -; V: TRBV20-1; size: many; DNA: TGCAGTGCTAGAGATCGAAGGAGCGCTTCCGGGGCAGATACGCAGTATTTT; CDR3: CSARDRRSASGADTQYF
J: TRBJ2-7; D: TRBD1; V: TRBV2; size: -; DNA: TGTGCCAGCAGTTTACAGGGGGCCCACGAGCAGTACTTC; CDR3: CASSLQGAHEQYF
J: TRBJ2-3; D: TRBD2; V: TRBV6-5; size: many; DNA: TGTGCCAGCAGTTCAATTTACCCCGGGACTAGCGGGAGAGATACGCAGTATTTT; CDR3: CASSSIYPGTSGRDTQYF
J: TRBJ2-7; D: -; V: TRBV12-5; size: many; DNA: TGTGCTAGTGGTTCGGTAACCTACGAGCAGTACTTC; CDR3: CASGSVTYEQYF
J: TRBJ2-3; D: TRBD2; V: TRBV6-5; size: once; DNA: TGTGCCACCCGTTGGACTAGCGTAACAGATACGCAGTATTTT; CDR3: CATRWTSVTDTQYF
J: TRBJ2-3; D: TRBD2; V: TRBV7-9; size: few; DNA: TGTGCCAGTAGCCCCAAGACTAGCGGGAGGTATACAGATACGCAGTATTTT; CDR3: CASSPKTSGRYTDTQYF
J: TRBJ1-6; D: -; V: TRBV5-4; size: -; DNA: TGTGCCAGCAGCCCTCAGACCCCCAATTCACCCCTCCACTTT; CDR3: CASSPQTPNSPLHF
J: TRBJ2-5; D: TRBD1; V: TRBV12-3/TRBV12-4; size: -; DNA: TGTGCCCGCAGTTTAAGGGACAGGGGAACATCATACCAAGAGACCCAGTACTTC; CDR3: CARSLRDRGTSYQETQYF
J: TRBJ2-5; D: -; V: TRBV5-1; size: -; DNA: TGCGCCAGCAGTCGGGGCCCGGGAGAGACCCAGTACTTC; CDR3: CASSRGPGETQYF
J: TRBJ2-1; D: TRBD2; V: TRBV4-3; size: many; DNA: TGCGCCAGCAGCCAAGGACTAGCGGGGGTTGGAGAGCAGTTCTTC; CDR3: CASSQGLAGVGEQFF
J: TRBJ1-6; D: TRBD1; V: TRBV27; size: -; DNA: TGTGCCAGCAGTATGACAGGGAGCATCGGGCATTCACCCCTCCACTTT; CDR3: CASSMTGSIGHSPLHF
J: TRBJ2-5; D: -; V: TRBV5-1; size: many; DNA: TGCGCCAGCAGCTACTCAAACCAGGGGGAGACCCAGTACTTC; CDR3: CASSYSNQGETQYF
J: TRBJ2-2; D: -; V: TRBV28; size: many; DNA: TGTGCCACCCTAAAACTGGGTCTTACCGGGGAGCTGTTTTTT; CDR3: CATLKLGLTGELFF
J: TRBJ2-3; D: -; V: TRBV20-1; size: -; DNA: TGCAGTGCTAGAGAGAGGACAGTCTTTAAGCAGTATTTT; CDR3: CSARERTVFKQYF
J: TRBJ2-3; D: TRBD1; V: TRBV6-1; size: -; DNA: TGTGCCAGCAGTGAGCGGGACAGGCGCACAGATACGCAGTATTTT; CDR3: CASSERDRRTDTQYF